These 31 T cell receptor beta chains originate from one sample sequenced in a study of T cells in Graves' hyperthyroidism and ophthalmopathy. RNA transcripts were the template for amplifying TCR beta CDR3 regions. HTBI primers were employed in a first-round RT-PCR of the TCR CDR3. TCRdb called the multiplex PCR reads again in MiXCR, with one record for every CDR3 protein. The sample records 400,000 to 500,000 distinct CDR3 sequences, 13% to 15% being singletons. The sequenced sample was blood. Receptor source: a young woman with Graves' hyperthyroidism.

V is TRBV27 and J is TRBJ2-7, with TRBD2 matching 12 bases. Trimming removed 6 bases from V and 6 bases from J; junction bases left unmatched: 6. Germline CDR1 reads MNHEY; CDR2 reads SMNVEV (reference sequence). The CDR3 runs 14 residues. DNA of the CDR3: TGTGCCAGCAGAGGACTAGCGGGAAGCGTCGAGCAGTACTTC. It yields the protein CASRGLAGSVEQYF.

This clonotype has at least ten counts. This chain links TRBV19 with TRBJ1-1, with D maybe TRBD1 (5 bases). Germline-derived CDR1 and CDR2 are LNHDA and SQIVND (reference sequence). V gave up 0 bases and J gave up 3 bases, with 14 bases separating them. The CDR3 is made up of 16 amino acids. The DNA for the CDR3 is TGTGCCAGTAGTATAGATCTCGGGGGTCAGGACACTGAAGCTTTCTTT. Protein sequence: CASSIDLGGQDTEAFF.

The chain is built from TRBV4-1 and TRBJ2-7; 9 nucleotides align to TRBD2. This CDR3 is built from 16 residues. J gave up 2 bases and V 1 base, and 6 bases lay outside the gene matches. CDR1 and CDR2 (germline): MGHRA, YSYEKL. Here the CDR3 reads CASSQGLTSGPYEQYV. In DNA, the CDR3 is TGCGCCAGCAGCCAAGGGTTGACTAGCGGCCCCTACGAGCAGTACGTC.

Concerning this clonotype itself: Its ends do not fully match the called genes, so a read error is possible. This CDR3 reads CASSYSKRLGSTDTQYF. DNA of the CDR3: TGTGCCAGCAGTTACTCGAAGAGGCTCGGGAGCACGGATACGCAGTATTTT. V usage is TRBV6-2 or TRBV6-3 and J usage is TRBJ2-3; TRBD2 is a possible D gene (6 bases). Germline V lookup: CDR1 MNHEY, CDR2 SVGEGT. CDR3 length equals 17 residues.

The chain uses TRBV5-1 and TRBJ1-3; a possible D gene is TRBD1 (6 bases). There are 15 residues in the CDR3. V lost 3 bases, J lost 1 base, and 11 bases lay in between. CDR1 SGHRS and CDR2 YFSETQ come from the germline V gene. CDR3 nucleotide sequence: TGCGCCAGCAGCTCATCTGGACAGTCTGGAAACACCATATATTTT. This codes for CASSSSGQSGNTIYF. Together with reference TRBV5-1 and TRBJ1-3, the CDR3 gives the full variable domain: KAGVTQTPRYLIKTRGQQVTLSCSPISGHRSVSWYQQTPGQGLQFLFEYFSETQRNKGNFPGRFSGRQFSNSRSEMNVSTLELGDSALYLCASSSSGQSGNTIYFGEGSWLTVV.

Comments on this clonotype: Given a much more abundant clone one base away, this may be a read error. The chain joins TRBV7-3 to TRBJ2-3; 10 bases fit TRBD2. Germline V lookup: CDR1 SGHTA, CDR2 FQGTGA. This CDR3 has 16 residues. The CDR3 nucleotides read TGTGCCAGCAGCCCTGGGAGGACTAGCGGTACAGATACGCGGTATTTT. This translates into CASSPGRTSGTDTRYF.

The table lists this clonotype with many counts. The chain recombines TRBV7-9 with TRBJ2-2; D unresolved. V gave up 5 bases and J gave up 0 bases, with 16 bases separating them. The CDR3 sequence is 17 residues long. Germline values: CDR1 SEHNR, CDR2 FQNEAQ (reference sequence). CDR3 DNA sequence: TGTGCCAGCAGCACTCTGACTTCGGCAGCGAACACCGGGGAGCTGTTTTTT. Protein sequence: CASSTLTSAANTGELFF.

This clonotype appeared many times. J is TRBJ1-1 and V is TRBV7-9; D not certain. In germline, CDR1 is SEHNR, CDR2 FQNEAQ (reference sequence). This CDR3 region has 14 residues. V lost 3 bases and J 0 bases, leaving 8 bases between the germline ends. The chain's CDR3 is CASSLEVMNTEAFF. The CDR3 DNA sequence: TGTGCCAGCAGCTTGGAAGTCATGAACACTGAAGCTTTCTTT.

This chain joins TRBV6-2 or TRBV6-3 and TRBJ1-5; 9 bases line up with TRBD1. Trimming cost V 7 bases and J 3 bases; bases outside gene matches: 13. CDR1 is MNHEY, CDR2 SVGEGT, per germline. This CDR3 contains 17 residues. In DNA form, the CDR3 reads TGTGCCAGCAAAGGCTACAGGGGGCGAACCCTCAATCAGCCCCAGCATTTT. This encodes CASKGYRGRTLNQPQHF.

The chain employs TRBV19 and TRBJ2-1; 11 bases match TRBD2. V shed 6 bases and J 8 bases; nucleotides not matched to a gene: 9. The CDR3 sequence is 15 residues long. Per the germline V gene, CDR1 is LNHDA and CDR2 is SQIVND (reference sequence). CDR3 protein: CASSPPGLAVHEQFF. The CDR3 DNA follows: TGTGCCAGTAGCCCTCCGGGACTAGCGGTCCATGAGCAGTTCTTC.

This clonotype was detected a few times. The V gene is TRBV7-9, the J gene TRBJ1-2, with D hard to call. Looked up from germline, CDR1 is SEHNR and CDR2 is FQNEAQ (reference sequence). This CDR3 contains 12 residues. V gave up 5 bases and J gave up 5 bases, with 9 bases separating them. The CDR3 sequence: CASSNDYYGYTF. In DNA, the CDR3 is TGTGCCAGCAGCAACGATTATTATGGCTACACCTTC.

This clonotype was counted many times. This chain links TRBV12-5 with TRBJ2-7, with TRBD2 as a possible D gene (7 bases). CDR3 size: 12 residues. Deletions cut 8 bases from V and 7 bases from J, with 15 bases between. The germline V gene encodes CDR1 LGHNT and CDR2 FRNRAP. The DNA of the CDR3 is TGTGCTAGTCACGGGGGGCTAGGGGAGCAGTACTTC. This encodes CASHGGLGEQYF.

Points on this clonotype: A single base separates this from a much larger clone, so it may be a read error. The chain links TRBV25-1 to TRBJ2-7; possible D gene TRBD1, 6 bases. The germline V gene has CDR1 MGHDK and CDR2 SYGVNS. The CDR3 has 13 residues. V was clipped by 4 bases and J by 1 base, with 8 bases between them. The CDR3 region is CASSGTDSYEQYV. CDR3 in DNA: TGTGCCAGCAGTGGGACAGATTCCTACGAGCAGTACGTC.

This clonotype was seen ten or more times. V gene TRBV11-1 combines with J gene TRBJ1-2, with TRBD1 identical over 7 bases. Germline V lookup: CDR1 SGHAT, CDR2 FQDESV (reference sequence). The CDR3 extends over 15 amino acids. V was clipped by 1 base and J by 7 bases; unmatched bases: 9. As DNA, the CDR3 is TGTGCCAGCAGCTTAGTGCCCAGGGACAGCTTTGGCTACACCTTC. Its translation is CASSLVPRDSFGYTF.

The chain links TRBV4-1 to TRBJ1-1; 7 positions match TRBD1. The CDR3 is 14 amino acids. V gave up 4 bases and J gave up 3 bases; unmatched junction bases: 5. Germline V gene data show CDR1 as MGHRA and CDR2 as YSYEKL. CDR3 DNA: TGCGCCAGCAGCCCAGGGGGAAGGTACACTGAAGCTTTCTTT. It encodes CASSPGGRYTEAFF.

The table lists this clonotype with many counts. The chain employs TRBV7-3 and TRBJ2-7, with a tentative D call TRBD1 (5 bases). The CDR3 extends over 13 amino acids. The germline gives CDR1 SGHTA, CDR2 FQGTGA. Trimming pared 5 bases from V and 2 bases from J, leaving 10 bases between. CDR3 sequence reads: CASSPSGPYEQYF. The CDR3 region has the DNA TGTGCCAGCAGCCCATCAGGGCCCTACGAGCAGTACTTC.

V and J are TRBV7-2 and TRBJ2-2; TRBD2 matches at 15 bases. The CDR3 loop spans 17 amino acids. Germline values: CDR1 SGHTA, CDR2 FQGNSA. Trimming removed 8 bases from V and 1 base from J; junction bases left unmatched: 5. CDR3 loop: CASSGLAGGGNTGELFF. Written as DNA, the CDR3 is TGTGCCAGCTCGGGACTAGCGGGAGGAGGGAACACCGGGGAGCTGTTTTTT.

V is TRBV30 and J is TRBJ1-1, with D possibly being TRBD1 (6 bases). This CDR3 is 14 amino acids long. Between the trimmed V and J ends, which lost 4 bases and 11 bases, there was a span of 23 bases. Germline V gene data show CDR1 as GTSNPN and CDR2 as SVGIG (reference sequence). The CDR3 nucleotides read TGTGCCTGGAATCGGGAGGGAGGGGGAGCAGCGGCTTTCTTT. Translated: CAWNREGGGAAAFF.

This clonotype was counted only a few times. This rearrangement joins TRBV5-1 to TRBJ1-2; TRBD1 matches 8 bases. V lost 4 bases, J lost 0 bases, and 5 bases stayed unmatched. The CDR3 runs to 15 residues. The germline CDR1 and CDR2 sequences are SGHRS and YFSETQ. The chain's CDR3 is CASSGVQGANYGYTF. The CDR3 nucleotides are TGCGCCAGCAGCGGGGTACAGGGGGCTAACTATGGCTACACCTTC.

This clonotype was counted ten times or more. The chain uses TRBV5-1 and TRBJ1-2; perhaps TRBD1 as D (5 bases). Germline V gene data show CDR1 as SGHRS and CDR2 as YFSETQ. The germline V and J ends were trimmed by 4 bases and 4 bases, with 11 bases remaining between them. This CDR3 region has 13 residues. CDR3 nucleotide sequence: TGCGCCAGCAGCCCCGACAGCATCTATGGCTACACCTTC. This codes for CASSPDSIYGYTF.

This clonotype was counted many times. The gene calls are TRBV19 and TRBJ2-2; D is possibly TRBD1 (5 bases). CDR3 length: 14 amino acids. V was cut by 3 bases and J by 5 bases, with 10 bases left in between. Germline V gives CDR1 LNHDA, CDR2 SQIVND (reference sequence). CDR3 nucleotides: TGTGCCAGTAGTATCATCCCAGGGACCGGGGAGCTGTTTTTT. It codes for CASSIIPGTGELFF.

Regarding this clonotype: A read error may be the cause here, since a much bigger clone is one base away. The CDR3 spells CSARDGGRGAFF. CDR3 nucleotides: TGCAGTGCTAGAGATGGGGGCAGGGGCGCTTTCTTT. The rearrangement joins TRBV20-1 to TRBJ1-1; D might be TRBD1 (6 bases). Trimming left V 0 bases short and J 11 bases short, with 13 bases between. Germline values: CDR1 DFQATT, CDR2 SNEGSKA (reference sequence). The CDR3 loop spans 12 amino acids.

This clonotype was observed a handful of times. The genes are TRBV5-1 and TRBJ2-5; TRBD1 or TRBD2 may be the D gene (6 bases each). The CDR3 has 16 residues. V was cut by 1 base and J by 1 base, with 14 bases left in between. The V gene's germline CDR1 is SGHRS and CDR2 YFSETQ. In DNA form, the CDR3 reads TGCGCCAGCAGCTTGCAACAGGGAGGAGGCCAAGAGACCCAGTACTTC. Its protein is CASSLQQGGGQETQYF. Filled out from reference TRBV5-1 and TRBJ2-5, the complete variable domain reads KAGVTQTPRYLIKTRGQQVTLSCSPISGHRSVSWYQQTPGQGLQFLFEYFSETQRNKGNFPGRFSGRQFSNSRSEMNVSTLELGDSALYLCASSLQQGGGQETQYFGPGTRLLVL.

This clonotype was recorded many times. The chain carries TRBV29-1 and TRBJ2-1; the D gene is possibly TRBD2 (6 bases). This CDR3 has 13 amino acids. Germline V CDR1 and CDR2: SQVTM, ANQGSEA. Trimming removed 7 bases at V and 4 bases at J, with 14 bases between. The CDR3 is CSAVTSEYNEQFF. For the CDR3, the DNA is TGCAGCGCCGTGACTAGTGAGTACAATGAGCAGTTCTTC.

This clonotype was seen many times. This rearrangement joins TRBV5-1 to TRBJ2-3, with TRBD2 matching over 12 bases. Germline values: CDR1 SGHRS, CDR2 YFSETQ. The CDR3 runs 16 residues. V dropped 3 bases and J dropped 5; count of bases not matched to a gene: 7. CDR3 sequence (DNA): TGCGCCAGCAGCTCGGCACTAGCGGGAGGAGGAGATACGCAGTATTTT. Amino acid sequence: CASSSALAGGGDTQYF.

This clonotype was observed a handful of times. The V gene is TRBV9, the J gene TRBJ2-2; 7 bases agree with TRBD1. The CDR3 is 14 residues long. V gave up 7 bases and J gave up 2 bases; unmatched junction bases: 5. CDR1 SGDLS and CDR2 YYNGEE come from the germline V gene. CDR3 sequence: CASDRDRNTGELFF. DNA of the CDR3: TGTGCCAGCGACCGGGACAGAAACACCGGGGAGCTGTTTTTT.

The table lists this clonotype with a few counts. The rearrangement joins TRBV10-3 to TRBJ2-1, with 13 bases aligning to TRBD2. Trimming took 11 bases from V and 5 from J; bases not matched to a gene: 9. This CDR3 is 15 amino acids long. Germline loops: CDR1 ENHRY, CDR2 SYGVKD. The CDR3 coding sequence is TGTGCCTCAACCCGACTAGCGGGAGGCCACAATGAGCAGTTCTTC. Translated, it gives CASTRLAGGHNEQFF.

Ten or more counts support this clonotype. The V call is TRBV6-2 or TRBV6-3, the J call TRBJ2-2; no reliable D call. Germline V gene lookup returns CDR1 MNHEY and CDR2 SVGEGT. This CDR3 has 15 residues. V lost 6 bases and J lost 0, with 11 bases in between. CDR3 nucleotides: TGTGCCAGCAGGGTTCGGCAAGCGAACACCGGGGAGCTGTTTTTT. It is translated as CASRVRQANTGELFF.

V is TRBV20-1 and J is TRBJ1-5, with D possibly matching TRBD1 (6 bases). Trimming cost V 5 bases and J 2 bases, with 10 bases left between them. CDR1 is DFQATT, CDR2 SNEGSKA, per germline (reference sequence). The CDR3 covers 13 residues. CDR3 sequence: CSAPGEGNQPQHF. In DNA form, the CDR3 reads TGCAGTGCTCCAGGGGAGGGCAATCAGCCCCAGCATTTT.

This clonotype has a handful of counts. The rearrangement uses TRBV20-1 and TRBJ1-4, with a weak D call TRBD1 (6 bases). This CDR3 is 14 amino acids long. Germline V lookup: CDR1 DFQATT, CDR2 SNEGSKA (reference sequence). The V end was cut by 1 base, the J end by 6 bases, with 12 bases between. Here the CDR3 reads CSARAHRADEKLFF. The CDR3 nucleotides are TGCAGTGCTAGAGCCCACAGGGCAGATGAAAAACTGTTTTTT.

This clonotype was counted ten times or more. The chain joins TRBV27 to TRBJ2-5; the match to TRBD2 covers 13 bases. The length of the CDR3 is 14 residues. The V segment lost 6 bases and the J segment 4 bases; nucleotides outside the gene matches: 2. Per the germline V gene, CDR1 is MNHEY and CDR2 is SMNVEV (reference sequence). The CDR3 region has the DNA TGTGCCAGCAGATGGACTAGCGGGAGAGAGACCCAGTACTTC. It codes for CASRWTSGRETQYF.